Listed here are 24 T cell receptor beta chains from one sample, sequenced in a study of shared clonotypes between healthy human individuals. Profiling relied on immunoSEQ multiplex PCR, and the TCRdb table lists in-frame clones only, not all of them. The data contain around 550,000 clones, almost 97% of them singletons. Material: naive CD4+ T cells sorted from blood. As to subset: CD45RA+ positively selected. The receptors come from a woman aged 30 to 39 in good health.

V and J are TRBV5-1 and TRBJ2-7, with D possibly TRBD1 on 6 matching bases. The CDR3 loop spans 13 amino acids. Germline V gene sequence: CDR1 SGHRS, CDR2 YFSETQ. Trimming shortened V by 4 bases and J by 4 bases, and 12 bases separated the two germline ends. The CDR3 DNA sequence: TGCGCCAGCAGCACAGGGACAATATACGAGCAGTACTTC. This translates into CASSTGTIYEQYF.

The V call is TRBV19, the J call TRBJ1-1, with D unresolved. Germline V gene data show CDR1 as LNHDA and CDR2 as SQIVND (reference sequence). CDR3 length: 15 residues. Deletions cut 7 bases from V and 1 base from J, with 16 bases between. The CDR3 sequence: CASTHLWGRNTEAFF. In nucleotides, the CDR3 is TGTGCCAGTACCCACTTGTGGGGTCGGAACACTGAAGCTTTCTTT.

This chain links TRBV27 with TRBJ1-6, with D possibly being TRBD1 (6 bases). This CDR3 comprises 17 residues. The germline gives CDR1 MNHEY, CDR2 SMNVEV (reference sequence). V was shortened by 3 bases and J by 6 bases, with 18 bases between the two germline ends. The CDR3 loop is CASSFNRVPQGNSPLHF. CDR3 DNA: TGTGCCAGCAGTTTTAACAGGGTCCCTCAGGGTAATTCACCCCTCCACTTT.

The CDR3 loop is CASSVGGPRQETQYF. Written as DNA, the CDR3 is TGTGCCAGCAGCGTAGGCGGGCCCAGACAAGAGACCCAGTACTTC. The chain has TRBV9 and TRBJ2-5; D perhaps matches TRBD2 (5 bases). The CDR3 extends over 15 amino acids. V gave up 0 bases and J gave up 2 bases, with 11 bases separating them. CDR1 and CDR2 (germline): SGDLS, YYNGEE.

This clone was seen just once. The rearrangement joins TRBV11-3 to TRBJ1-5; D may be TRBD1 (5 bases). The germline gives CDR1 SGHNT, CDR2 YENEEA. The V gene lost 6 bases and the J gene lost 5 bases, with 14 bases spanning the gap. CDR3 length equals 14 residues. CDR3 sequence: CASSLGRGDQPQHF. CDR3 nucleotides: TGTGCCAGCAGTCTAGGTCGGGGGGATCAGCCCCAGCATTTT.

The genes are TRBV28 and TRBJ1-1; 7 positions match TRBD1. The CDR3 is 13 residues long. Germline V gene lookup returns CDR1 MDHEN and CDR2 SYDVKM. V trimming: 4 bases; J trimming: 6 bases; junction bases outside the gene matches: 5. CDR3 in amino acids: CASSYRGSAEAFF. The CDR3 DNA follows: TGTGCCAGCAGTTACAGGGGTAGCGCTGAAGCTTTCTTT.

The chain employs TRBV28 and TRBJ1-3, with D unresolved. The germline V gene has CDR1 MDHEN and CDR2 SYDVKM. V lost 3 bases, J lost 4 bases, and 4 bases lay in between. This CDR3 spans 12 amino acids. The CDR3 bases are TGTGCCAGCAGTTTCAACGGAAACACCATATATTTT. Its protein is CASSFNGNTIYF.

The rearrangement joins TRBV5-1 to TRBJ2-1; 7 bases map to TRBD2. The V gene end was trimmed by 4 bases and the J gene end by 0 bases; junction bases not matched to a gene: 4. CDR1 and CDR2 from the germline V gene are SGHRS and YFSETQ. This CDR3 contains 15 residues. As DNA, the CDR3 is TGCGCCAGCAGCCCGACTAGCACCTCCTACAATGAGCAGTTCTTC. Encoded protein: CASSPTSTSYNEQFF.

This CDR3 reads CASPWDRGASDTQYF. Here the CDR3 DNA reads TGTGCCAGTCCGTGGGACAGGGGAGCCTCAGATACGCAGTATTTT. The V call is TRBV5-8, the J call TRBJ2-3; 10 bases match TRBD1. Germline CDR1 and CDR2: SGHTS and YDEGEE. The V gene end was trimmed by 8 bases and the J gene end by 4 bases; junction bases not matched to a gene: 10. This CDR3 is 15 amino acids long.

V and J are TRBV2 and TRBJ2-1; D may be TRBD2 (6 bases). The CDR3 is made up of 16 amino acids. The V gene's germline CDR1 is SNHLY and CDR2 FYNNEI. V was shortened by 2 bases and J by 7 bases, with 18 bases between the two germline ends. This CDR3 reads CASSESLRSGGNEQFF. CDR3 bases: TGTGCCAGCAGTGAATCCCTGAGGAGCGGAGGGAATGAGCAGTTCTTC. Supplemented by reference TRBV2 and TRBJ2-1, the full variable domain reads EPEVTQTPSHQVTQMGQEVILRCVPISNHLYFYWYRQILGQKVEFLVSFYNNEISEKSEIFDDQFSVERPDGSNFTLKIRSTKLEDSAMYFCASSESLRSGGNEQFFGPGTRLTVL.

This clone was detected only a few times. Other DNA sequences in this specimen translate into the identical CDR3. This chain uses TRBV19 with TRBJ2-5; 9 bases are a match to TRBD2. The CDR3 is made up of 14 amino acids. Germline V gene lookup returns CDR1 LNHDA and CDR2 SQIVND (reference sequence). The V gene end was trimmed by 5 bases and the J gene end by 1 base; junction bases not matched to a gene: 2. CDR3 DNA sequence: TGTGCCAGTAGTCCGACTAGCGGCCAAGAGACCCAGTACTTC. Translated: CASSPTSGQETQYF. Complete variable domain (other parts from reference TRBV19 and TRBJ2-5): DGGITQSPKYLFRKEGQNVTLSCEQNLNHDAMYWYRQDPGQGLRLIYYSQIVNDFQKGDIAEGYSVSREKKESFPLTVTSAQKNPTAFYLCASSPTSGQETQYFGPGTRLLVL.

The CDR3 DNA follows: TGTGCCAGCAGTTACTCGATTAACAGCAATAATTCACCCCTCCACTTT. Protein product: CASSYSINSNNSPLHF. The V gene is TRBV6-5, the J gene TRBJ1-6; D not certain. CDR1 is MNHEY, CDR2 SVGAGI, per germline. The CDR3 is made up of 16 amino acids. V lost 0 bases, J lost 5 bases, and 11 bases lay in between.

The chain couples TRBV9 to TRBJ2-5; D possibly corresponds to TRBD2 (6 bases). CDR1 and CDR2 (germline): SGDLS, YYNGEE. The CDR3 spans 13 residues. The V and J ends lost 0 bases and 4 bases respectively, with 7 bases between them. The CDR3, as DNA: TGTGCCAGCAGCGTAGCGGGAGCAGAGACCCAGTACTTC. This encodes CASSVAGAETQYF.

The rearrangement links TRBV27 to TRBJ2-7; D remains ambiguous. This CDR3 has 16 residues. V was pared by 6 bases and J by 0 bases, with 18 bases between. Germline V gene data show CDR1 as MNHEY and CDR2 as SMNVEV (reference sequence). In DNA form, the CDR3 reads TGTGCCAGCAGCCCGACCTCGGAGCTGAGCTCCTACGAGCAGTACTTC. Amino acid sequence: CASSPTSELSSYEQYF.

This sequence joins TRBV7-2 and TRBJ2-7; TRBD2 matches 11 bases. Germline trimming cut 1 base from V and 5 bases from J; bases unmatched to any gene: 7. The CDR3 is 16 amino acids. Germline CDR1 and CDR2: SGHTA and FQGNSA. CDR3 sequence reads: CASSLGRLAGNNEQYF. The CDR3 DNA sequence: TGTGCCAGCAGCTTAGGGAGACTAGCGGGGAACAACGAGCAGTACTTC.

The chain uses TRBV19 and TRBJ2-2; 7 positions agree with TRBD1. V was clipped by 7 bases and J by 0 bases; unmatched bases: 2. CDR1 and CDR2 from the germline V gene are LNHDA and SQIVND (reference sequence). The CDR3 length is 14 residues. The CDR3 DNA follows: TGTGCCAGTATGAGGGGGCCGAACACCGGGGAGCTGTTTTTT. Its protein is CASMRGPNTGELFF.

J is TRBJ2-6 and V is TRBV11-2, with D tentatively TRBD2 (6 bases). Trimming left V 1 base short and J 2 bases short, with 15 bases between. This CDR3 contains 18 residues. Germline values: CDR1 SGHAT, CDR2 FQNNGV. CDR3 region: CASSLVGPGEAGANVLTF. CDR3 DNA sequence: TGTGCCAGCAGCTTAGTAGGTCCGGGGGAGGCTGGGGCCAACGTCCTGACTTTC.

J is TRBJ2-1 and V is TRBV28; D uncertain. The germline V gene has CDR1 MDHEN and CDR2 SYDVKM. CDR3 length equals 13 residues. The V gene lost 2 bases and the J gene lost 10 bases, with 12 bases spanning the gap. The CDR3 DNA is TGTGCCAGCAGTTTAGGAGTGGGCTACGAGCAGTTCTTC. Translating it yields CASSLGVGYEQFF.

This chain joins TRBV7-2 and TRBJ1-1, with 8 bases fitting TRBD1. Germline assignment: CDR1 SGHTA and CDR2 FQGNSA. The V gene end was trimmed by 1 base and the J gene end by 4 bases; junction bases not matched to a gene: 2. The CDR3 runs to 14 residues. The CDR3: CASSLGTGFTEAFF. In nucleotides, the CDR3 is TGTGCCAGCAGCTTAGGGACAGGGTTCACTGAAGCTTTCTTT.

For the CDR3, the DNA is TGTGCCAGCAGTCCGACCCAGACAGGCTACCAAGAGACCCAGTACTTC. The encoded protein is CASSPTQTGYQETQYF. The chain combines TRBV27 with TRBJ2-5; a weak D match, TRBD1 (6 bases). Germline CDR1 is MNHEY and CDR2 is SMNVEV (reference sequence). The CDR3 runs 16 residues. The V and J ends lost 5 bases and 0 bases respectively, with 16 bases between them.

Here the CDR3 DNA reads TGTGCCACCAGCAGAGATCGGGTACAGAAACCTGAAAAACTGTTTTTT. Translated: CATSRDRVQKPEKLFF. This chain connects TRBV15 to TRBJ1-4; D is unresolved. Looked up from germline, CDR1 is LNHNV and CDR2 is YYDKDF (reference sequence). The CDR3 extends over 16 amino acids. Trimming cost V 0 bases and J 7 bases, with 15 bases left between them.

V gene TRBV27 combines with J gene TRBJ1-2; D unclear. V gave up 8 bases and J gave up 7 bases, with 14 bases separating them. The CDR3 sequence is 12 residues long. The germline V gene has CDR1 MNHEY and CDR2 SMNVEV (reference sequence). CDR3 region: CASRGNQAGYTF. The CDR3 DNA reads TGTGCCAGCCGTGGCAATCAGGCTGGCTACACCTTC.

The chain joins TRBV30 to TRBJ2-1; 7 bases line up with TRBD2. The CDR3 is made up of 14 amino acids. CDR1 is GTSNPN and CDR2 is SVGIG in the germline V gene (reference sequence). Unmatched junction bases numbered 14, after V lost 3 bases and J lost 12 bases. The CDR3 here is CAWSPGTALAPQFF. CDR3 nucleotide sequence: TGTGCCTGGAGCCCAGGTACGGCACTAGCGCCGCAGTTCTTC. The variable domain in full, with the rest retrieved from reference TRBV30 and TRBJ2-1, is SQTIHQWPATLVQPVGSPLSLECTVEGTSNPNLYWYRQAAGRGLQLLFYSVGIGQISSEVPQNLSASRPQDRQFILSSKKLLLSDSGFYLCAWSPGTALAPQFFGPGTRLTVL.

The chain uses TRBV14 and TRBJ2-3; D unclear. Deletions cut 4 bases from V and 1 base from J, with 9 bases between. The CDR3 spans 14 residues. The germline gives CDR1 SGHDN, CDR2 FVKESK. The CDR3 sequence is CASSPTAGTDTQYF. The DNA of the CDR3 is TGTGCCAGCAGCCCGACGGCGGGCACAGATACGCAGTATTTT.